Below, 10 T cell receptor beta chains from the same sample are listed, as sequenced in a study of T-cell reconstitution after alpha-beta-depleted transplantation in children. Using unique molecular identifiers, the investigators prepared the TCRbeta library. A single record per CDR3 protein comes from TCRdb applying MiXCR to the PCR reads. In the table there are hundreds of thousands of distinct CDR3 sequences, around 17% of which are singletons. Sequencing used PBMCs, mostly from graft donor cells, obtained 360 days after TCRalphabeta/CD19-depleted stem cell transplant. The receptors derive from a male patient between 10 and 17 years old who had a stem cell transplant for acute lymphoblastic leukemia, so the T cells may come from the graft donor.

The rearrangement uses TRBV7-9 and TRBJ2-7; D ambiguous. This CDR3 contains 16 residues. Germline V CDR1 and CDR2: SEHNR, FQNEAQ (reference sequence). Between the trimmed V and J ends, which lost 0 bases and 2 bases, there was a span of 14 bases. Here the CDR3 reads CASSLAGPGRTYEQYF. The CDR3, as DNA: TGTGCCAGCAGCTTAGCCGGGCCAGGCCGAACCTACGAGCAGTACTTC.

The chain uses TRBV12-3 or TRBV12-4 and TRBJ2-1, with D perhaps being TRBD1 or TRBD2 (5 bases each). The CDR3 totals 13 residues. V was pared by 6 bases and J by 10 bases, with 16 bases between. CDR3 nucleotides: TGTGCCAGCAGGGTCGGGGCAGCCAGCGAGCAGTTCTTC. It encodes CASRVGAASEQFF.

This clonotype was counted between two and nine times. V and J are TRBV4-1 and TRBJ1-5; maybe TRBD1 (5 bases). Germline V lookup: CDR1 MGHRA, CDR2 YSYEKL. The ends were cut back, 3 bases at V and 1 base at J, with 22 bases in the middle. This CDR3 has 19 amino acids. The CDR3 loop is CASSHAINVRGKSNQPQHF. DNA of the CDR3: TGCGCCAGCAGCCATGCGATAAATGTGAGGGGTAAGAGCAATCAGCCCCAGCATTTT.

The table lists this clonotype with a few counts. The chain couples TRBV5-1 to TRBJ2-5, with D possibly TRBD1 on 5 matching bases. The length of the CDR3 is 12 residues. From germline, CDR1 is SGHRS and CDR2 YFSETQ. The V and J ends lost 5 bases and 6 bases respectively, with 11 bases between them. The CDR3 sequence: CASSQRGKTQYF. The DNA of the CDR3 is TGCGCCAGCAGTCAAAGGGGAAAGACCCAGTACTTC.

The rearrangement joins TRBV23-1 to TRBJ2-3, with D unresolved. TRBV23-1 counts as an open reading frame of uncertain function. Trimming stripped 1 base from V and 6 bases from J, with 14 bases between. CDR3 length: 15 amino acids. The CDR3 nucleotides read TGCGCCAGCAGTCAATACCCGATCCATGGCGATACGCAGTATTTT. It is translated as CASSQYPIHGDTQYF.

This clonotype has only a few counts. The chain employs TRBV29-1 and TRBJ2-3, with no clear D. The V and J ends lost 2 bases and 1 base respectively, with 10 bases between them. This CDR3 spans 14 amino acids. CDR1 SQVTM and CDR2 ANQGSEA come from the germline V gene. As DNA, the CDR3 is TGCAGCGTTGAACGCCGGCTTGGCACAGATACGCAGTATTTT. It specifies CSVERRLGTDTQYF.

The V call is TRBV7-6, the J call TRBJ2-7, with 8 nucleotides matching TRBD2. The CDR3 contains 15 residues. Germline CDR1 and CDR2: SGHVS and FNYEAQ. V lost 3 bases and J lost 5; bases outside the gene matches: 9. The CDR3 sequence: CASSLYSGKYDEQYF. The CDR3 bases are TGTGCCAGCAGCTTGTATAGCGGGAAGTACGACGAGCAGTACTTC.

The chain combines TRBV19 with TRBJ1-2; no clear D. The CDR3 contains 13 residues. CDR1 LNHDA and CDR2 SQIVND come from the germline V gene (reference sequence). Trimming pared 0 bases from V and 8 bases from J, leaving 10 bases between. Here the CDR3 DNA reads TGTGCCAGTAGTATAGACGGTTGGATCGGCTACACCTTC. This translates into CASSIDGWIGYTF.

The rearrangement joins TRBV18 to TRBJ2-7, with TRBD2 as a possible D gene (5 bases). The germline V gene encodes CDR1 KGHSH and CDR2 LQKENI. CDR3 length: 14 amino acids. Between the trimmed V and J ends, which lost 2 bases and 4 bases, there was a span of 12 bases. CDR3 DNA sequence: TGTGCCAGCTCACCATACCACCCGGGATACGAGCAGTACTTC. Residues: CASSPYHPGYEQYF. Together with reference TRBV18 and TRBJ2-7, the CDR3 gives the full variable domain: NAGVMQNPRHLVRRRGQEARLRCSPMKGHSHVYWYRQLPEEGLKFMVYLQKENIIDESGMPKERFSAEFPKEGPSILRIQQVVRGDSAAYFCASSPYHPGYEQYFGPGTRLTVT.

The gene calls are TRBV20-1 and TRBJ1-2, with a possible D match to TRBD1 (5 bases). The CDR3 is made up of 13 amino acids. Germline values: CDR1 DFQATT, CDR2 SNEGSKA (reference sequence). V was trimmed by 0 bases and J by 4 bases, leaving 9 bases between them. CDR3: CSARDNTGYGYTF. CDR3 DNA: TGCAGTGCTAGAGATAATACAGGCTATGGCTACACCTTC.